A selection of T cell receptor beta chains follows, all from one sample in a study of OX40 agonist ivuxolimab in advanced cancers. Measured with immunoSEQ multiplex PCR; TCRdb has only the in-frame clones, and not every one. The sample records some 33,000 clones, approximately 80% being singletons. This sample comprised CD4+ or CD8+ T cells sorted from blood, obtained in a trial of the OX40 agonist ivuxolimab. The receptors were gathered from an adult with an advanced solid tumor such as melanoma, head and neck, liver or kidney cancer. CDR3s include the opening cysteine and the closing phenylalanine or tryptophan. D genes are given only for firm matches. Clone size is shown for a subset of rows, as once, few, many or a class of expanded clone.

D,size,J,V,DNA,CDR3
.,.,TRBJ2-3,TRBV6-6,TGTGCCAGCAGTTACCCCCCCGGAAGCACAGATACGCAGTATTTT,CASSYPPGSTDTQYF
TRBD1,.,TRBJ1-2,TRBV28,TGTGCCAGCAGTTTATTTTACGACAGGGACACCTATGGCTACACCTTC,CASSLFYDRDTYGYTF
TRBD2,.,TRBJ2-1,TRBV7-3,TGTGCCAGCAGCTTAAACCCGGGGCTAGCGGCCTACAATGAGCAGTTCTTC,CASSLNPGLAAYNEQFF
TRBD2,.,TRBJ2-7,TRBV7-2,TGTGCCAGCAGATCGGGACTAGCGGCTCCTTACGAGCAGTACTTC,CASRSGLAAPYEQYF
TRBD2,.,TRBJ2-7,TRBV4-2,TGTGCCAGCAGCCTCTCCCCCGGACTAGCGGGGGACGAGCAGTACTTC,CASSLSPGLAGDEQYF
.,.,TRBJ2-5,TRBV29-1,TGCAGCGTTGACCCCGGGGGGCTTCAAGAGACCCAGTACTTC,CSVDPGGLQETQYF
.,.,TRBJ1-1,TRBV7-9,TGTGCCAGCAGCTCCCCGGACACGGAACTAATGAACACTGAAGCTTTCTTT,CASSSPDTELMNTEAFF
TRBD1,.,TRBJ2-7,TRBV11-2,TGTGCCAGCAGCTTAGTGATTTCCGGACAGGGTTCGCCCTACGAGCAGTACTTC,CASSLVISGQGSPYEQYF
.,.,TRBJ1-2,TRBV5-4,TGTGCCAGCACCCCAACGAACAGGGACTCCTATGGCTACACCTTC,CASTPTNRDSYGYTF
.,.,TRBJ1-4,TRBV19,TGTGCCAGGAACAGCAGGCCGGATGAAAAACTGTTTTTT,CARNSRPDEKLFF
.,.,TRBJ2-6,TRBV15,TGTGCCACCAGCAGAGATCTCGGGACATCTTCCTCTGGGGCCAACGTCCTGACTTTC,CATSRDLGTSSSGANVLTF
.,.,TRBJ2-7,TRBV13,TGTGCCAGCAGCTCTCTGGGACACGGAACCTACGAGCAGTACTTC,CASSSLGHGTYEQYF
.,.,TRBJ2-5,TRBV5-1,TGCGCCAGCAGCTTTAGCGGCAACCAAGAGACCCAGTACTTC,CASSFSGNQETQYF
.,once,TRBJ2-2,TRBV7-2,TGTGCCAGCAGCCTAACCTCCCTAATGAACACCGGGGAGCTGTTTTTT,CASSLTSLMNTGELFF
.,.,TRBJ2-3,TRBV30,TGTGCCTGGAGTGTGGGTACCGTGGGGACAGATACGCAGTATTTT,CAWSVGTVGTDTQYF
.,.,TRBJ2-4,TRBV28,TGTGCCAGCAGTTTCCCCGCTTTGGACATTCAGTACTTC,CASSFPALDIQYF
.,.,TRBJ2-7,TRBV11-2,TGTGCCAGCAGCTCTTCCCGGAATATCATAACCGAGCAGTACTTC,CASSSSRNIITEQYF
TRBD2,.,TRBJ2-3,TRBV5-1,TGCGCCAGCAGCATCACTAGCGGAGTCACAGATACGCAGTATTTT,CASSITSGVTDTQYF
TRBD1,.,TRBJ1-2,TRBV2,TGTGCCAGCAGCAGGGGGCTGGAGGGCTACACCTTC,CASSRGLEGYTF
TRBD1,medium-sized,TRBJ2-2,TRBV2,TGTGCCAGCAGAGCGGACAGGCAGTTCACCGGGGAGCTGTTTTTT,CASRADRQFTGELFF
TRBD2,few,TRBJ2-2,TRBV19,TGTGCCAGTACCCTATGGGGGGGACGGTCGAACACCGGGGAGCTGTTTTTT,CASTLWGGRSNTGELFF
.,.,TRBJ1-5,TRBV19,TGTGCCAGTAGTATCCAGGGACGGTTCAATCAGCCCCAGCATTTT,CASSIQGRFNQPQHF
TRBD2,.,TRBJ2-3,TRBV4-2,TGTGCCAGCAGCCAAGATGCGGGCGGGGGATTCACAGATACGCAGTATTTT,CASSQDAGGGFTDTQYF
.,.,TRBJ2-5,TRBV11-2,TGTGCCAGCAGCTCCAGGCGAGTGGGCGGGGAGACCCAGTACTTC,CASSSRRVGGETQYF
.,.,TRBJ2-1,TRBV7-3,TGTGCCAGCAGCTTAAGTCGAAGCAATGAGCAGTTCTTC,CASSLSRSNEQFF
TRBD1,.,TRBJ1-5,TRBV6-1,TGTGCCAGCAGTGAATTTGAGACAGGGCCGATCTATAGCAATCAGCCCCAGCATTTT,CASSEFETGPIYSNQPQHF
TRBD2,.,TRBJ2-7,TRBV30,TGTGCCTGGGGGGTATTTAGCGGGACCTACGAGCAGTACTTC,CAWGVFSGTYEQYF
.,.,TRBJ1-2,TRBV30,TGTGCCTGGAAGGGCAGGGACGGCTACACCTTC,CAWKGRDGYTF
TRBD1,.,TRBJ1-2,TRBV30,TGTGCCTGGGCCGCGGGACAGGGACTGATGAGAGGCTACACCTTC,CAWAAGQGLMRGYTF
.,.,TRBJ2-1,TRBV11-2,TGTGCCAGCAGGCATCAATCGGCAGGGGTGAAGCAGTTCTTC,CASRHQSAGVKQFF
.,.,TRBJ2-5,TRBV7-2,TGTGCCAGCAGCGACCGGTGGACCCAGTACTTC,CASSDRWTQYF
.,.,TRBJ1-1,TRBV18,TGTGCCAGCTCACCACCCACGGGACAGAACACTGAAGCTTTCTTT,CASSPPTGQNTEAFF
.,.,TRBJ2-3,TRBV11-3,TGTGCCAGCAGTCGGGATGCAGGGGCAGATACGCAGTATTTT,CASSRDAGADTQYF
.,.,TRBJ2-7,TRBV5-1,TGCGCCAGCAGCTGGGGAGCAGGGGAGTTGGGCTACGAGCAGTACTTC,CASSWGAGELGYEQYF
.,.,TRBJ2-2,TRBV5-1,TGCGCCAGCACCCAGCGGGCGGGCGGAATGAACACCGGGGAGCTGTTTTTT,CASTQRAGGMNTGELFF
TRBD1,few,TRBJ1-1,TRBV5-1,TGCGCCAGCAGCGAACCGGGACAGCTCACTGAAGCTTTCTTT,CASSEPGQLTEAFF
.,few,TRBJ2-7,TRBV2,TGTGCCAGCAGTGGAGATAACACCGACTACGAGCAGTACTTC,CASSGDNTDYEQYF
.,.,TRBJ1-1,TRBV6-5,TGTGCCAGCAGTTACACGCAGGGTATGAACACTGAAGCTTTCTTT,CASSYTQGMNTEAFF
.,.,TRBJ1-5,TRBV6-1,TGTGCCAGCAGTGACCGCGGGAGACTGTATAGCAATCAGCCCCAGCATTTT,CASSDRGRLYSNQPQHF
.,.,TRBJ2-7,TRBV7-9,TGTGCCAGCAGCTTCCAGACCAGCCGGGAGCAGTACTTC,CASSFQTSREQYF
.,.,TRBJ2-2,TRBV11-2,TGTGCCAGCAGCTCGGCGGGGGCTCGGAGGACCGGGGAGCTGTTTTTT,CASSSAGARRTGELFF
.,.,TRBJ2-1,TRBV1,TGCACCAGGACGCCGGGACAGGGCCTCACTACGGATAATGAGCAGTTCTTC,CTRTPGQGLTTDNEQFF
.,.,TRBJ2-5,TRBV5-1,TGCGCCAGCATAGCAGGGACGTACCAAGAGACCCAGTACTTC,CASIAGTYQETQYF
TRBD2,.,TRBJ2-3,TRBV9,TGTGCCAGCAGCGCCGGACTAGTAGCGGATACGCAGTATTTT,CASSAGLVADTQYF
TRBD2,once,TRBJ2-5,TRBV28,TGTGCCAGCAGACTAGCGGGGGCACGAGAGACCCAGTACTTC,CASRLAGARETQYF
.,.,TRBJ1-3,TRBV30,TGTGCCTGCACGACTCACTCTGGAAACACCATATATTTT,CACTTHSGNTIYF
.,.,TRBJ1-2,TRBV7-3,TGTGCCAGCAGCCCTAGGACGGAGGGCTACACCTTC,CASSPRTEGYTF
TRBD2,.,TRBJ2-2,TRBV5-1,TGCGCCAGCAGCTTGTTAATAGCGGGGAACACCGGGGAGCTGTTTTTT,CASSLLIAGNTGELFF
.,.,TRBJ1-1,TRBV18,TGTGCCAGCTCACCACCGCGCCCCCTCTCGGAGAACACTGAAGCTTTCTTT,CASSPPRPLSENTEAFF
TRBD1,.,TRBJ1-6,TRBV25-1,TGTGCCAGCAGTGAAGGAGACAGGGGCAGCTCACCCCTCCACTTT,CASSEGDRGSSPLHF
TRBD1,.,TRBJ1-6,TRBV7-9,TGTGCCAGCAGCTTTGGGACAGGGGCCACCCTCCACTTT,CASSFGTGATLHF
TRBD2,.,TRBJ2-5,TRBV5-1,TGCGCCAGCGGACTAGCGGGAGGGCTCCAAGAGACCCAGTACTTC,CASGLAGGLQETQYF
.,few,TRBJ2-5,TRBV5-1,TGCGCCAGCAGCTCGCGACATGAAGAGACCCAGTACTTC,CASSSRHEETQYF